These 15 T cell receptor beta chains share one sample of origin, sequenced in a study of identical twins. TCRdb called the 5' RACE reads again in MiXCR, with one record for every CDR3 protein. The sample comprises 230,000 or so distinct CDR3 sequences, roughly 8% of which are singletons, and approximately 3% rests with the top ten. The same sample was also studied in work on yellow fever vaccine responses in identical twins.

Sequencing was done on a sample of CD8+ T cells sorted from blood. These receptors came from a woman in her late teens or twenties in good health.

The chain employs TRBV7-8 and TRBJ2-5; D call uncertain. The CDR3 extends over 16 amino acids. V was trimmed by 3 bases and J by 0 bases, leaving 14 bases between them. Germline loops: CDR1 SGHVS, CDR2 FQNEAQ. DNA of the CDR3: TGTGCCAGCAGCTTTTTAGGTGGTTCCTACCAAGAGACCCAGTACTTC. Translating it yields CASSFLGGSYQETQYF.

The gene calls are TRBV20-1 and TRBJ2-1; 13 nucleotides line up with TRBD2. Germline V gene sequence: CDR1 DFQATT, CDR2 SNEGSKA (reference sequence). Trimming removed 3 bases from V and 8 bases from J; junction bases left unmatched: 10. The CDR3 extends over 16 amino acids. The CDR3 region is CSASGYQLAGGDEQFF. The CDR3 nucleotides read TGCAGTGCTAGTGGTTATCAACTAGCGGGAGGGGATGAGCAGTTCTTC.

This clonotype was recorded a few times. The chain employs TRBV11-2 and TRBJ2-7, with 9 bases matching TRBD1. V lost 6 bases, J lost 0 bases, and 12 bases stayed unmatched. The CDR3 consists of 17 residues. Germline V gene data show CDR1 as SGHAT and CDR2 as FQNNGV. The CDR3 DNA sequence: TGTGCCAGCAGACCTTCCTCCTTGGGACAGGGCTCCTACGAGCAGTACTTC. Translating gives CASRPSSLGQGSYEQYF. The full variable domain, completed using reference TRBV11-2 and TRBJ2-7, is EAGVAQSPRYKIIEKRQSVAFWCNPISGHATLYWYQQILGQGPKLLIQFQNNGVVDDSQLPKDRFSAERLKGVDSTLKIQPAKLEDSAVYLCASRPSSLGQGSYEQYFGPGTRLTVT.

This clonotype was counted between two and nine times. This chain links TRBV7-2 with TRBJ2-1, with TRBD2 identical over 11 bases. There are 16 residues in the CDR3. J gave up 6 bases and V 5 bases, and 9 bases lay outside the gene matches. From germline, CDR1 is SGHTA and CDR2 FQGNSA. The DNA of the CDR3 is TGTGCCAGCAGCCCAATAGCGGGGGGGCCAGTCAATGAGCAGTTCTTC. This gives the protein CASSPIAGGPVNEQFF.

This clonotype was observed a few times. The chain combines TRBV27 with TRBJ2-1; D not certain. The CDR3 is 13 amino acids. The V and J ends lost 2 bases and 6 bases respectively, with 8 bases between them. CDR1 is MNHEY, CDR2 SMNVEV, per germline (reference sequence). The CDR3 nucleotides read TGTGCCAGCAGTTTAACCAAATTCAATGAGCAGTTCTTC. Residues: CASSLTKFNEQFF.

This clonotype was detected ten times or more. This chain joins TRBV2 and TRBJ2-3; maybe TRBD1 (6 bases). The CDR3 sequence is 12 residues long. Deletions cut 6 bases from V and 6 bases from J, with 10 bases between. Germline V CDR1 and CDR2: SNHLY, FYNNEI. The CDR3 is CASRGARDTQYF. The DNA for the CDR3 is TGTGCCAGCAGGGGGGCACGCGATACGCAGTATTTT.

This clonotype has more than one count but fewer than ten. The chain is built from TRBV29-1 and TRBJ2-1; the D gene is possibly TRBD2 (6 bases). Germline CDR1 reads SQVTM; CDR2 reads ANQGSEA. The CDR3 covers 13 residues. The germline V and J ends were trimmed by 4 bases and 7 bases, with 14 bases remaining between them. CDR3 amino acids: CSVVRELKNEQFF. CDR3 sequence (DNA): TGCAGCGTTGTACGGGAGCTAAAGAATGAGCAGTTCTTC.

This clonotype was counted a few times. V gene TRBV6-1 combines with J gene TRBJ2-5; D tentatively reads TRBD1 or TRBD2 (5 bases each). The CDR3 spans 14 residues. In germline, CDR1 is MNHNS, CDR2 SASEGT. The V end lost 5 bases, the J end lost 4 bases, and 14 bases lay between the germline ends. The CDR3 sequence: CASSPMGVGETQYF. The CDR3 DNA reads as TGTGCCAGCAGTCCCATGGGGGTAGGAGAGACCCAGTACTTC.

This clonotype was recorded a few times. The genes are TRBV5-1 and TRBJ1-6, with D perhaps TRBD1 (5 bases). Trimming took off 4 bases at V and 8 bases at J, with 22 bases between the two ends. Germline CDR1 and CDR2: SGHRS and YFSETQ. CDR3 length equals 17 residues. CDR3 sequence: CASSAGPSPLGDSPLHF. CDR3 DNA: TGCGCCAGCAGCGCCGGACCATCCCCTTTAGGGGATTCACCCCTCCACTTT.

The V call is TRBV24-1, the J call TRBJ2-1; D may be TRBD1 or TRBD2 (6 bases each). The V gene lost 5 bases and the J gene lost 0 bases, with 13 bases spanning the gap. Germline CDR1 reads KGHDR; CDR2 reads SFDVKD. This CDR3 comprises 16 residues. The CDR3 sequence is CATSVSRGVSYNEQFF. The DNA for the CDR3 is TGTGCCACCAGTGTTTCAAGGGGGGTCTCCTACAATGAGCAGTTCTTC.

The V gene is TRBV27, the J gene TRBJ1-5; 9 bases line up with TRBD1. This CDR3 spans 15 amino acids. With 6 bases clipped from V and 0 bases from J, the junction kept 3 bases outside the gene matches. Germline V gives CDR1 MNHEY, CDR2 SMNVEV (reference sequence). In DNA, the CDR3 is TGTGCCAGCAGCGCGGGACAGGGTAGCAATCAGCCCCAGCATTTT. It codes for CASSAGQGSNQPQHF.

This clonotype was detected many times. This chain's CDR3 is CASSYFTGELFF. The CDR3 coding sequence is TGTGCCAGCAGCTACTTCACCGGGGAGCTGTTTTTT. The rearrangement uses TRBV7-2 and TRBJ2-2; D gene uncertain. Germline V lookup: CDR1 SGHTA, CDR2 FQGNSA. V lost 4 bases, J lost 4 bases, and 4 bases lay in between. This CDR3 spans 12 amino acids.

There are many counts of this clonotype. The chain carries TRBV5-5 and TRBJ2-5; 9 bases fit TRBD2. With 4 bases clipped from V and 4 bases from J, the junction kept 8 bases outside the gene matches. CDR3 length equals 15 residues. Germline CDR1 and CDR2: SGHKS and YYEKEE (reference sequence). The CDR3 DNA sequence: TGTGCCAGCAGCCGAATAGCGGGAGAGGCAGAGACCCAGTACTTC. Protein: CASSRIAGEAETQYF.

This chain links TRBV9 with TRBJ2-7; possible D gene TRBD2, 5 bases. Germline V gene data show CDR1 as SGDLS and CDR2 as YYNGEE. This CDR3 has 13 amino acids. V was trimmed by 3 bases and J by 3 bases, leaving 10 bases between them. The CDR3 DNA follows: TGTGCCAGCAGCGGAGGGATTGACTACGAGCAGTACTTC. Amino acids: CASSGGIDYEQYF.

This clonotype came up a few times. The chain combines TRBV11-2 with TRBJ2-2, with 8 bases matching TRBD1. There are 17 residues in the CDR3. In germline, CDR1 is SGHAT, CDR2 FQNNGV. Losses at the gene ends were 1 base for V and 2 bases for J; bases not matched to a gene: 6. The CDR3 DNA reads as TGTGCCAGCAGCTTAGTGATGACAGGGGTCAACACCGGGGAGCTGTTTTTT. This translates into CASSLVMTGVNTGELFF.